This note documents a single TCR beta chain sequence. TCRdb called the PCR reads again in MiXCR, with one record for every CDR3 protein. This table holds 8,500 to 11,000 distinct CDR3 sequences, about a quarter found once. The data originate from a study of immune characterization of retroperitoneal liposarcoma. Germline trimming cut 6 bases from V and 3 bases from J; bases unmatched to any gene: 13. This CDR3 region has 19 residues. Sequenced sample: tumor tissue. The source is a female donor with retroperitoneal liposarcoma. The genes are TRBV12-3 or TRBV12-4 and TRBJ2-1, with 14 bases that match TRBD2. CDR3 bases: TGTGCCAGCAGCCCCCCGGGACTAGCGGGAGAATTAGACTACAATGAGCAGTTCTTC. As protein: CASSPPGLAGELDYNEQFF.